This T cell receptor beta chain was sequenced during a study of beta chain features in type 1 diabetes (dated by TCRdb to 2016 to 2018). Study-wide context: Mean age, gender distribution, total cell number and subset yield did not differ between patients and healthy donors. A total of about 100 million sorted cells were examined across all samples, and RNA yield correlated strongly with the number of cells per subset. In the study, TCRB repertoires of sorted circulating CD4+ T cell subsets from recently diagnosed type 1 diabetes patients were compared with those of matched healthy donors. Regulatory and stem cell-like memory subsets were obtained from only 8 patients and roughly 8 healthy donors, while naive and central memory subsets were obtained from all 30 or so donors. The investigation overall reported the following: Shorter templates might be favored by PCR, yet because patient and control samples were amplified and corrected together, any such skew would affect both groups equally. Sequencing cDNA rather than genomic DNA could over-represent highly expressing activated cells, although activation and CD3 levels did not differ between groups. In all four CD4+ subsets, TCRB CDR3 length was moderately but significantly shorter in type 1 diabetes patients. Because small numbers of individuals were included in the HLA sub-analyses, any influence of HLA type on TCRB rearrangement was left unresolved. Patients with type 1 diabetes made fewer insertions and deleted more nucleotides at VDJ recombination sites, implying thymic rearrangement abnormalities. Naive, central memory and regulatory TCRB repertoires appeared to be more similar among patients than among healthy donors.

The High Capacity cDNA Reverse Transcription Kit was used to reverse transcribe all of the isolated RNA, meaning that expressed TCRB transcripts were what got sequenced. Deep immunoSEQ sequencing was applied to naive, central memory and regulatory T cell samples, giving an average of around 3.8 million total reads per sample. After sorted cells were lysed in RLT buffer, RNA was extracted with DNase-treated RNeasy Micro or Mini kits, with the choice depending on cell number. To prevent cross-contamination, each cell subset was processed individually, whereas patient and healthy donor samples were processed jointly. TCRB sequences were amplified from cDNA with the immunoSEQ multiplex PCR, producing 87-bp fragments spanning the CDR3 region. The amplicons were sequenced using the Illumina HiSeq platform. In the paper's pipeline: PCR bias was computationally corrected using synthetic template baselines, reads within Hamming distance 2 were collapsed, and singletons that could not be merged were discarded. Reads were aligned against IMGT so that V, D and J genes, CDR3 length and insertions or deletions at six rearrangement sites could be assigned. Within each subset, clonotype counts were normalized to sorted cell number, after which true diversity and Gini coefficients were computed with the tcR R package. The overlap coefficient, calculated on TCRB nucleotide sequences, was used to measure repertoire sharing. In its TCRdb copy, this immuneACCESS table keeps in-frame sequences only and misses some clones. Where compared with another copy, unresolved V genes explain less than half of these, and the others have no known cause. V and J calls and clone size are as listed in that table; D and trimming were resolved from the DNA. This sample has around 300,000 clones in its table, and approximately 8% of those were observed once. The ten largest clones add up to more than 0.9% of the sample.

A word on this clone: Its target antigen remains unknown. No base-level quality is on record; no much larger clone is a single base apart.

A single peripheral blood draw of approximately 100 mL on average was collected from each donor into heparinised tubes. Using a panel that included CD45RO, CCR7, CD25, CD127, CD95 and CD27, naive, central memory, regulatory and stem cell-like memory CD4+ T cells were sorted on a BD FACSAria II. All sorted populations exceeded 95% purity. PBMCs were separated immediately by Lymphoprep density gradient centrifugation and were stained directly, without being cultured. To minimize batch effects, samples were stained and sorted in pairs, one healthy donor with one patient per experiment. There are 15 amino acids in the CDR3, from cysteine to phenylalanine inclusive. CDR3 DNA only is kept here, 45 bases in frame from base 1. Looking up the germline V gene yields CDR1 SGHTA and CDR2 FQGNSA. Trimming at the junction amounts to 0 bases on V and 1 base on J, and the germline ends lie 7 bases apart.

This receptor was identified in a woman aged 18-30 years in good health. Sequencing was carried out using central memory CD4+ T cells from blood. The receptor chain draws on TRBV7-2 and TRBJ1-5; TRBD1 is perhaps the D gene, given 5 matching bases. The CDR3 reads CASSLAGLSNQPQHF. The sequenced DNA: TGTGCCAGCAGCTTAGCGGGGCTAAGCAATCAGCCCCAGCATTTT.